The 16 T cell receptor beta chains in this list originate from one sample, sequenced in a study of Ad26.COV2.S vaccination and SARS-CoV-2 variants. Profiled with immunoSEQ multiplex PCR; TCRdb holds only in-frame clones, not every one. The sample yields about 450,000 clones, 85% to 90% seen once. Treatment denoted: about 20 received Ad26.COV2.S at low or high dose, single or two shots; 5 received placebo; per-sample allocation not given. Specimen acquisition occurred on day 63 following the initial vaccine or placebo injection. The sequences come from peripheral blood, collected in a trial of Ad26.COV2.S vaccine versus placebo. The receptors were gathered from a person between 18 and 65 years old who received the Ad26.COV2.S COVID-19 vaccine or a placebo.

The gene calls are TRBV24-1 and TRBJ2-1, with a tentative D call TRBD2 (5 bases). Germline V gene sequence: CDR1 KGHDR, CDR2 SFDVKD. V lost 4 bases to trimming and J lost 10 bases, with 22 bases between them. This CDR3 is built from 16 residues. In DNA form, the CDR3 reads TGTGCCACCAGTGACGCCCGGACTCTGCGCAATACAGAGCAGTTCTTC. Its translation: CATSDARTLRNTEQFF.

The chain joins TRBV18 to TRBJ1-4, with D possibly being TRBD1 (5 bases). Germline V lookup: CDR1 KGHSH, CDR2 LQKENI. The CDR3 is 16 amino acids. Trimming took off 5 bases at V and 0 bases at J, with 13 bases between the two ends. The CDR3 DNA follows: TGTGCCAGCTCATCTCGACAGCTAGCAACTAATGAAAAACTGTTTTTT. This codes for CASSSRQLATNEKLFF.

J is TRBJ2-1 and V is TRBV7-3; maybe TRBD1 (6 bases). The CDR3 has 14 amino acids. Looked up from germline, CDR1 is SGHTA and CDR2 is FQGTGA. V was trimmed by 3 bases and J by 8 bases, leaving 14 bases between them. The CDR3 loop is CASSFLPRGDEQFF. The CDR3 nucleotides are TGTGCCAGCAGCTTCCTACCCAGGGGAGATGAGCAGTTCTTC.

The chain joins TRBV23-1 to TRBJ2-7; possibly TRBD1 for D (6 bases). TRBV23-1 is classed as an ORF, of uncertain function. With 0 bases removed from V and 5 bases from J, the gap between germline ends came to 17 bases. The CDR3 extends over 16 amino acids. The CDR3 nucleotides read TGCGCCAGCAGTCAATCTACAGGGACCCCGGCCAACGAGCAGTACGTC. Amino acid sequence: CASSQSTGTPANEQYV.

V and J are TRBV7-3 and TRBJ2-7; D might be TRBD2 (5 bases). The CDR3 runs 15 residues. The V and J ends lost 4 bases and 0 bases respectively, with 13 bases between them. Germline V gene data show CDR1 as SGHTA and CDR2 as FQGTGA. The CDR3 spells CASSSLGGPSYEQYF. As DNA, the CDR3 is TGTGCCAGCAGCTCCCTTGGCGGGCCCTCCTACGAGCAGTACTTC.

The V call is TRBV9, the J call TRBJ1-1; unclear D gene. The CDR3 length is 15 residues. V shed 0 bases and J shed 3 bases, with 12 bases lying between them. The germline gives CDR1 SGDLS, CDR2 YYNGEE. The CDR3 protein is CASSVGPQRDTEAFF. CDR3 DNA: TGTGCCAGCAGCGTAGGACCGCAACGAGACACTGAAGCTTTCTTT.

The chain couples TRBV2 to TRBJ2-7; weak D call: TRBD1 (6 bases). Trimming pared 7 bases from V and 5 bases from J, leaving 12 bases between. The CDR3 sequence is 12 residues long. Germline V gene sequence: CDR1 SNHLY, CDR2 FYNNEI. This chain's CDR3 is CASKQGFNEQYV. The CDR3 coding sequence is TGTGCCAGCAAGCAGGGGTTCAACGAGCAGTACGTC.

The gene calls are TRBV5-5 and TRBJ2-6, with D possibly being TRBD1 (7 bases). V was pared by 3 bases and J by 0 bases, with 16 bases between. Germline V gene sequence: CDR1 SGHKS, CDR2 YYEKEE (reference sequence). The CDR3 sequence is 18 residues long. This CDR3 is CASSYRDRLGSGANVLTF. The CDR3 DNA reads TGTGCCAGCAGCTACCGGGACAGACTAGGCTCTGGGGCCAACGTCCTGACTTTC. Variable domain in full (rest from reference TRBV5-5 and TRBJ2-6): DAGVTQSPTHLIKTRGQQVTLRCSPISGHKSVSWYQQVLGQGPQFIFQYYEKEERGRGNFPDRFSARQFPNYSSELNVNALLLGDSALYLCASSYRDRLGSGANVLTFGAGSRLTVL.

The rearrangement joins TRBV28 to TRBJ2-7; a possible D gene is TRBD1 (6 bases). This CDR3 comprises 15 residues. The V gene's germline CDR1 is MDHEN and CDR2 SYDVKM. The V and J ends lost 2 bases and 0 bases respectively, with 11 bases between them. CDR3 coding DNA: TGTGCCAGCAGTTTACCCGGGACATACTCCTACGAGCAGTACTTC. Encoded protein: CASSLPGTYSYEQYF. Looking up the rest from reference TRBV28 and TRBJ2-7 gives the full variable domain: DVKVTQSSRYLVKRTGEKVFLECVQDMDHENMFWYRQDPGLGLRLIYFSYDVKMKEKGDIPEGYSVSREKKERFSLILESASTNQTSMYLCASSLPGTYSYEQYFGPGTRLTVT.

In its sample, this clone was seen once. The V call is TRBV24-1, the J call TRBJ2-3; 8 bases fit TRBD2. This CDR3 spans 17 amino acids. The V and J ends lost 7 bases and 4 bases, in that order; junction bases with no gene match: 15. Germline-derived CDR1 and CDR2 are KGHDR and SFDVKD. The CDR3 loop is CATSAPYSGKRADTQYF. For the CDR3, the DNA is TGTGCCACCAGCGCCCCATATAGCGGGAAAAGGGCAGATACGCAGTATTTT.

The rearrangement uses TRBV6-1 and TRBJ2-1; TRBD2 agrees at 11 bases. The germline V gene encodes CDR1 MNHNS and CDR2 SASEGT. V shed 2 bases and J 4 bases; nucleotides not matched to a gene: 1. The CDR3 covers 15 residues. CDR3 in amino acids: CASSELAGGYNEQFF. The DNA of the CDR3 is TGTGCCAGCAGTGAATTAGCGGGGGGGTACAATGAGCAGTTCTTC.

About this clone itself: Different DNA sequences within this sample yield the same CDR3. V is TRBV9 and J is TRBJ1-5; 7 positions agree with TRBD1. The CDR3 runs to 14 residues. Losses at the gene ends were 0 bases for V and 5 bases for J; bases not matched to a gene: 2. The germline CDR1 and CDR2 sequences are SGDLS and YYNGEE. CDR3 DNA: TGTGCCAGCAGCGTAGGGCAGGGGGATCAGCCCCAGCATTTT. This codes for CASSVGQGDQPQHF.

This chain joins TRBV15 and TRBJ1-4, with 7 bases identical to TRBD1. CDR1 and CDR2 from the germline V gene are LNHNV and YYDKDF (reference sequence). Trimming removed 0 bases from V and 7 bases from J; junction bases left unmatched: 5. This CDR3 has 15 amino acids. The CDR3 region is CATSRETGSGEKLFF. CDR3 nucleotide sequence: TGTGCCACCAGCAGAGAGACAGGGTCGGGTGAAAAACTGTTTTTT.

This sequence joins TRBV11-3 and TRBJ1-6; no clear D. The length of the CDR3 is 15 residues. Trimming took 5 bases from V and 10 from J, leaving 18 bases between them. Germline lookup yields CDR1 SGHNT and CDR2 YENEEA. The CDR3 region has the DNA TGTGCCAGCAGCCCCAATCCCTGGCAGCGATCACCCCTCCACTTT. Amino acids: CASSPNPWQRSPLHF.

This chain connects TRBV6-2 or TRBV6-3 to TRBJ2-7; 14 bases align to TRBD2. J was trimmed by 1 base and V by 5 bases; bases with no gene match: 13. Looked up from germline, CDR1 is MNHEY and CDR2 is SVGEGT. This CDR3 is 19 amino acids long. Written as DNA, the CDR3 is TGTGCCAGCAGTCATACCGAGGGACTAGCGGGAGCACCTTCCTACGAGCAGTACGTC. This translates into CASSHTEGLAGAPSYEQYV.

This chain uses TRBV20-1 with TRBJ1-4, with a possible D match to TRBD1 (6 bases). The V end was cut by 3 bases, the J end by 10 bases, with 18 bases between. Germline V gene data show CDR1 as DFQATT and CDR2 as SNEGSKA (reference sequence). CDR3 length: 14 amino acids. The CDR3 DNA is TGCAGTGCTAGTGGGGGCAGGGGCATTGTAAAACTGTTTTTT. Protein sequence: CSASGGRGIVKLFF.